Sequencing of this T cell receptor (beta chain) was carried out in a study of T cells in pancreatic ductal adenocarcinoma. Findings and caveats of the study: The resected cohort was biased toward the minority with early-stage disease. Tumor samples had fewer productive templates and roughly 7.7-fold fewer unique clonotypes than blood. Comparisons of tumor and blood clonality may show falsely lower tumor diversity. No significant tumor-blood clonality difference; means were about 0.1 and 0.065.

The selected patients with pancreatic ductal adenocarcinoma had surgery but no neoadjuvant therapy. TCRdb's copy holds only in-frame clones and misses some; the assay was immunoSEQ multiplex PCR. The sample has tens of thousands of clones; about 92% are singletons. Details on this clone: Its target is unknown.

This CDR3 is built from 16 residues. Germline CDR1 SGHRS, CDR2 YFSETQ. The ends lost 4 bases at V and 4 bases at J; junction bases unmatched: 10. The clonotype was recovered from a human donor with pancreatic ductal adenocarcinoma. The sample comprised PBMCs. The V gene is TRBV5-1, the J gene TRBJ2-3; TRBD2 agrees at 9 bases. The CDR3 bases are TGCGCCAGCAGCCTACGAGCGACTAGCGGCGCAGATACGCAGTATTTT. As protein: CASSLRATSGADTQYF.